Reported below is one T cell receptor (beta chain). This clone was seen more than once but under ten times. This receptor's antigen is unknown. Per-base quality was not reported, and no clone a single base away is much larger than it. V is shortened by 4 bases, J by 2 bases, and the region joining them spans 12 bases. The germline V gene (reference sequence) provides CDR1 SEHNR and CDR2 FQNEAQ. The CDR3 contains 15 residues, cysteine and phenylalanine counted. Left in the record is the CDR3 DNA by itself, 45 bases read in frame from the first base. The cohort was made up of roughly 670 healthy bone marrow donors. At the time of sampling, all cohort members were nominally healthy, though unrecorded immune exposures were likely present. The donor was CMV seronegative and belonged to the group of under 400 seronegative cohort members. Every donor gave a peripheral blood sample, and the peripheral blood mononuclear cells from that sample were used for TCR beta sequencing. The Qiagen DNeasy Blood Extraction Kit was used to extract genomic DNA from the blood cell samples.

The data stem from a study of cytomegalovirus exposure and HLA in healthy donors (dated by TCRdb to the late 2010s). A note on the overall study: In an earlier analysis of several hundred of the donors, under 300 Gb of sequence data and 100 million or so unique TCR beta sequences from roughly 180 million T cells were reported. Roughly 300 gigabases of sequencing data and 80 million or so unique TCR sequences were included in an early release covering around 650 HLA-typed donors. Of the roughly 410 genotyped donors, approximately 80% were placed in the genetic ancestry cluster associated with self-reported Caucasian donors. The study aimed to test whether cataloging public T cell receptors could reveal signatures of past pathogen exposure. The study profiled the T cell repertoires of under 850 subjects by immunosequencing and related them to cytomegalovirus serostatus. Besides the first cohort of about 730 subjects, a separate validation cohort made up of over 100 different subjects was used. To predict cytomegalovirus infection status, the study brought together high-throughput TCR immunosequencing, statistical association of individual TCRs with disease status, and machine learning. A later analysis re-examined previously published TCR beta repertoires from several hundred donors and added high-resolution HLA genotyping to investigate patterns of TCR occurrence. Rather than drawing on any new phenotypic data, the later analysis identified candidate immune exposures from TCR beta sequences and the way those sequences occurred across donors. An earlier analysis of roughly 600 of the donors used high-throughput TCR beta sequencing to judge whether each TCR beta V gene segment behaved as functional or pseudogenic. Donor age, sex, ethnicity and CMV serostatus were compiled alongside the repertoire data. In a later genetic analysis, genome-wide SNP genotypes for about three fifths of the roughly 670 donors were used, and that subset was treated as a discovery cohort. All discovery cohort repertoires had been generated on a single sequencing platform. Class I and class II HLA loci were covered by the typing at four-digit resolution. Typing coverage differed by locus: A, B, C, DRB1 and DQB1 were typed in roughly 620-630 donors, DQA1 in about 500, DPA1 in some 600, and DPB1 in approximately 450. A handful of DR-DQ haplotypes were treated as single units for association and clustering because of strong linkage in the cohort. Across some 400 genotyped donors of the cohort, an average of roughly 200,000 unique TCR beta nucleotide sequences per donor were sequenced, and roughly 18% of those sequences were non-productive.

What the study reported, not specific to this receptor: Because HLA typing was missing for some donors at each locus, association tests included only the typed subset. In an earlier analysis of 500 to 650 of the donors, most TCR beta V segments appeared in productive rearrangements about 87% or about 30% of the time, broadly matching IMGT annotations. According to the authors, the approach could potentially be generalized to other disease states and immunological phenotypes. In vitro tests confirmed that a few of the cytomegalovirus-associated TCR beta chains recognize cytomegalovirus antigens. In a later analysis, most CMV-associated TCR beta chains were found to appear HLA-restricted, with HLA associations seemingly driven largely by CMV exposure. Specific HLA alleles were associated with around 18,000 TCR beta sequences at a false discovery rate of 0.05 in a later analysis. According to a later analysis, TCR association rates differed among HLA loci, with DRB1 alleles showing the most associated TCRs and HLA-C alleles showing the fewest. Across donors, most TCR sequences were observed very rarely, whereas some public TCRs were present in many individuals. Compared with equally common non-associated chains, HLA-associated TCR beta chains in a later analysis were more clonally expanded and had lower generation probabilities. In a later genetic analysis, a missense DCLRE1C variant was associated with V-gene and J-gene trimming of TCR beta chains, and the association was replicated in an independent cohort. According to a later analysis, parvovirus B19, influenza, CMV and Epstein-Barr virus appeared linked to several top co-occurrence clusters. Sequencing depth was assumed to be roughly uniform across donors in the presence/absence analyses, though that assumption may not hold. Cytomegalovirus status was reported to be diagnosed by the classifier with high specificity and sensitivity in both the original and validation cohorts. Some IMGT-functional V segments, including TRBV6-2 and TRBV6-3, could not be told apart with the 87-base-pair reads, so those segments were excluded. The study gave a list of over 150 TCR beta chains associated with cytomegalovirus. CMV serostatus was the only immune exposure information available for the cohort. When HLA alleles, especially DR and DQ, strongly co-occurred, attributing TCR associations to individual alleles was difficult. Linkage disequilibrium might explain the correlated functional status among segregating V segments, but an unknown experimental factor could not be ruled out. This cohort had only TCR beta chains sequenced, and the lack of alpha or paired-chain data limited which features could be detected. A further reported finding was that TCR beta sequences accurately predicted the HLA-A and HLA-B alleles for most subjects in the first cohort. A cluster of highly shared sequence variants was judged likely to be a technical artifact of the sequencing pipeline. Because counts were too low, roughly 18 rarely observed V segments, including chromosome 9 orphons, were left out of the earlier analysis of a few hundred of the donors. In a later genetic analysis, fewer N-insertions in productive TCRs were reported among donors in an Asian-associated ancestry cluster than the roughly 710-donor mean.

The library was built by means of the immunoSEQ multiplex PCR assay. The multiplex PCR relied on a mix of 60 forward primers for TCR Vbeta segments and 13 reverse primers for TCR Jbeta segments. The CDR3 region of rearranged TCR beta genes was amplified from genomic DNA with a multiplex PCR assay. On the Illumina HiSeq System, the amplified TCR beta libraries were sequenced as 87-base-pair reads. The authors' pipeline ran thus. A later analysis tallied about 77 million unique TCR beta chains across the roughly 610 repertoires, and about 12 million of those chains were shared by two or more donors. Raw reads were error-corrected and collapsed into unique sequences by a nearest-neighbor algorithm in which closely related sequences were merged to remove PCR and sequencing errors. V, D and J gene segments were assigned by aligning CDR3 sequences to IMGT reference sequences. For a sequence to be retained, at least a six-nucleotide match to both a V gene segment and a J gene segment was required. A rearrangement counted as productive if the CDR3 had no stop codons and remained in frame with V and J, and every other rearrangement counted as non-productive. Following IMGT convention, CDR3 was defined as the stretch from the second conserved V-encoded cysteine to the conserved J-encoded phenylalanine. In an earlier analysis of around 640 of the donors, sequences lacking an unambiguous match to a single V gene segment were excluded. An earlier analysis of fewer than 750 of the donors called V segments functional above 56.7% productive rearrangements and segregating when the between-donor standard deviation exceeded 5%. A statistical classification framework was developed to diagnose cytomegalovirus status using the catalog of TCR beta chain sequences. In a later analysis, TCR nucleotide sequences were compared against IMGT/GENE-DB human TR gene sequences so that V and J genes could be assigned. The TCRdist pipeline was used in a later analysis to assign CDR3 sequences and most-parsimonious VDJ recombination scenarios. In a later analysis, each TCR beta chain was defined by its CDR3 amino acid sequence together with its V-gene family, and reads without a unique V-gene family were excluded. As a way to deal with suspected cross-contamination and a sequencing artifact, a later analysis dropped 640 or so nucleotide sequences that were highly shared and had low generation probability. In a later analysis, a clonal expansion index was calculated for each public chain from normalized within-repertoire ranks of inferred template counts. In a later analysis, generation probabilities were computed using a VDJ recombination model fitted to out-of-frame rearrangements, and the results were checked against IGoR. In a later analysis, hypergeometric tests were used to score TCR-TCR, TCR-HLA and TCR-CMV co-occurrence, with a repertoire-size bias correction applied to TCR pairs. False discovery rates were estimated in a later analysis by permuting HLA or CMV assignments 20 times. In a later analysis, co-occurring TCRs were grouped using DBSCAN, and TCRdist sequence similarity was added for clustering within HLA-allele-positive subsets. Repertoires with fewer than 30,000 or more than 120,000 public chains were left out of co-occurrence clustering, as were four to six repertoires with anomalous nucleotide sharing. TCRdb took over this immuneACCESS table, retaining in-frame rearrangements with V and J assigned. Such tables are incomplete; in checked studies, under half of the missing clones stem from an unresolved V gene, and the remainder is unexplained. V, J and clone size derive from that table, while D and trimming were established from the DNA sequence. This sample has about 160,000 clones in its table, and approximately 86% of those were observed once. The top ten clonotypes cover nearly 2% of the sample.

This chain is built from TRBV7-9 and TRBJ2-1, with the identity of the D gene unclear. Material: PBMCs. This TCR derives from a woman aged 18-29 years in good health and CMV-seronegative. The CDR3: CASSSGEVAYNEQFF. The nucleotide sequence is TGTGCCAGCAGCTCCGGCGAGGTAGCCTACAATGAGCAGTTCTTC.